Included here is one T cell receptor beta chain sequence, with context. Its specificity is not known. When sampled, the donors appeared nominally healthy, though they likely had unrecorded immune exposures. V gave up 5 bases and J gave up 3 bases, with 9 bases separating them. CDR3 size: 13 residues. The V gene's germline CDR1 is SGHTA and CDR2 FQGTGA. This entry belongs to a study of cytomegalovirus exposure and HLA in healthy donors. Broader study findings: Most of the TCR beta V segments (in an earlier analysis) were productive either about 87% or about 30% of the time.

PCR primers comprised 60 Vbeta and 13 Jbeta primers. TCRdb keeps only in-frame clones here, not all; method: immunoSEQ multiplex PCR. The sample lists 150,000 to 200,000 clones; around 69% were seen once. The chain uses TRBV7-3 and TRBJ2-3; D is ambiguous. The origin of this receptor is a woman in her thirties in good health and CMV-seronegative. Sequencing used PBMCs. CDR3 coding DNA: TGTGCCAGCAGCAATAGACAAACAGATACGCAGTATTTT. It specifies CASSNRQTDTQYF.